Listed here are 3 T cell receptor beta chains from one sample, sequenced in a study of OX40 agonist ivuxolimab in advanced cancers. The assay was immunoSEQ multiplex PCR, and TCRdb's table has in-frame clones only and misses some. The repertoire holds around 18,000 clones, over 70% seen once, with 25% to 35% in the top ten. Sequenced here: CD4+ or CD8+ T cells sorted from blood, sampled in a trial of the OX40 agonist ivuxolimab. These TCRs come from an adult with an advanced solid tumor such as melanoma, head and neck, liver or kidney cancer.

This sequence joins TRBV5-4 and TRBJ2-3; no firm D call. Germline V CDR1 and CDR2: SGHNT, YYREEE (reference sequence). The CDR3 is 14 amino acids. Trimming stripped 0 bases from V and 2 bases from J, with 7 bases between. CDR3 amino acids: CASSLVPITDTQYF. The CDR3 nucleotides are TGTGCCAGCAGCTTGGTCCCGATCACAGATACGCAGTATTTT.

The chain has TRBV9 and TRBJ1-1; 8 nucleotides line up with TRBD1. The CDR3 has 12 amino acids. J lost 11 bases, V lost 3 bases, and 6 bases had no gene match. From germline, CDR1 is SGDLS and CDR2 YYNGEE. The chain's CDR3 is CASSGGQGMAFF. The CDR3 nucleotides are TGTGCCAGCAGCGGCGGACAGGGTATGGCTTTCTTT.

Points on this clone: One end of the junction does not line up with germline, which may come from a read error. Other DNA variants within this sample encode the same CDR3. This sequence joins TRBV19 and TRBJ2-7; D is perhaps TRBD1 (5 bases). Germline CDR1 reads LNHDA; CDR2 reads SQIVND (reference sequence). CDR3 length equals 14 residues. The CDR3: CASSLDSRTYEQYF. The CDR3 nucleotides are TGTGCCAGTAGTTTAGACAGCCGAACCTACGAGCAGTATTTC.